The 30 T cell receptor beta chains given below trace back to one sample, sequenced in a study of blood T cell repertoires in COVID-19. TCRdb's copy holds only in-frame clones and misses some; the assay was immunoSEQ multiplex PCR. The table records 70,000 or so clones, more than 85% of them present only once. Sequenced input: peripheral blood. The receptor source for this set is a man aged 55 to 70 with acute or convalescent COVID-19.

This sequence joins TRBV12-3 or TRBV12-4 and TRBJ1-4; D remains ambiguous. The CDR3 consists of 12 residues. Trimming removed 3 bases at V and 13 bases at J, with 12 bases between. The CDR3: CASSFTGVSLFF. Written as DNA, the CDR3 is TGTGCCAGCAGTTTCACCGGGGTATCACTGTTTTTT.

J is TRBJ1-4 and V is TRBV7-9; 9 bases line up with TRBD1. CDR1 is SEHNR and CDR2 is FQNEAQ in the germline V gene (reference sequence). V lost 5 bases and J lost 6; bases outside the gene matches: 4. CDR3 length: 14 amino acids. The chain's CDR3 is CASSPDRGYEKLFF. The DNA of the CDR3 is TGTGCCAGCAGCCCGGACAGGGGTTATGAAAAACTGTTTTTT.

The rearrangement joins TRBV23-1 to TRBJ1-1, with TRBD1 as a possible D gene (5 bases). TRBV23-1 is an ORF; its function is uncertain. This CDR3 has 16 amino acids. V was pared by 2 bases and J by 4 bases, with 17 bases between. CDR3 amino acids: CASSQRGQGGFTEAFF. In DNA form, the CDR3 reads TGCGCCAGCAGTCAAAGGGGCCAGGGTGGTTTCACTGAAGCTTTCTTT.

The chain carries TRBV7-3 and TRBJ2-3, with TRBD2 matching 9 bases. V dropped 3 bases and J dropped 5; count of bases not matched to a gene: 6. Germline V gene sequence: CDR1 SGHTA, CDR2 FQGTGA. CDR3 size: 15 residues. CDR3: CASSFGGRALDTQYF. For the CDR3, the DNA is TGTGCCAGCAGCTTCGGCGGGAGGGCGTTAGATACGCAGTATTTT.

This chain connects TRBV30 to TRBJ2-5, with 11 bases that match TRBD1. Germline values: CDR1 GTSNPN, CDR2 SVGIG (reference sequence). The junction had 10 bases not matched to a gene; V was cut back by 5 bases and J by 5 bases. CDR3 length equals 15 residues. CDR3 DNA sequence: TGTGCCTGGTCCTCGGGACAGGGGGTCGGTGAGACCCAGTACTTC. It encodes CAWSSGQGVGETQYF.

In its sample, this clone was seen once. This chain connects TRBV24-1 to TRBJ2-5; 9 nucleotides align to TRBD2. Germline CDR1 reads KGHDR; CDR2 reads SFDVKD. The CDR3 length is 16 residues. Losses at the gene ends were 1 base for V and 4 bases for J; bases not matched to a gene: 6. The CDR3 sequence: CATSDFGLAFGETQYF. In nucleotides, the CDR3 is TGTGCCACCAGTGATTTCGGACTAGCGTTTGGAGAGACCCAGTACTTC.

This clone was detected only once. The chain recombines TRBV3-1 (or the pseudogene TRBV3-2) with TRBJ2-1; D uncertain. CDR1 is LGHDT and CDR2 is YNNKEL in the germline V gene (reference sequence). Trimming cost V 1 base and J 1 base, with 8 bases left between them. CDR3 length: 15 amino acids. The CDR3, as DNA: TGTGCCAGCAGCCAAGGACAAGGATCCTACAATGAGCAGTTCTTC. Encoded protein: CASSQGQGSYNEQFF.

This clone came up a few times. The V and J genes are TRBV7-9 and TRBJ2-7; 12 bases agree with TRBD2. Trimming took 5 bases from V and 5 from J; bases not matched to a gene: 7. CDR3 length: 15 amino acids. CDR1 and CDR2 from the germline V gene are SEHNR and FQNEAQ (reference sequence). The CDR3 is CASSLLAGGSNEQYF. In DNA form, the CDR3 reads TGTGCCAGCAGCCTACTAGCGGGGGGCTCTAACGAGCAGTACTTC.

This chain links TRBV5-1 with TRBJ1-1; the match to TRBD1 covers 9 bases. V lost 2 bases, J lost 3 bases, and 11 bases stayed unmatched. CDR1 is SGHRS and CDR2 is YFSETQ in the germline V gene. This CDR3 is built from 17 residues. The CDR3 DNA sequence: TGCGCCAGCAGCTTAAACACCGGGACAGGGTATGACACTGAAGCTTTCTTT. This translates into CASSLNTGTGYDTEAFF.

The CDR3 sequence: CASSRQGAKNSPLHF. CDR3 nucleotides: TGTGCCAGCAGCCGACAGGGGGCAAAAAATTCACCCCTCCACTTT. The V gene is TRBV6-2 or TRBV6-3, the J gene TRBJ1-6; 10 bases agree with TRBD1. Germline CDR1 and CDR2: MNHEY and SVGEGT. This CDR3 comprises 15 residues. V shed 6 bases, J shed 7 bases, and the junction held 6 bases outside the gene matches.

This clone was counted only a few times. Additional DNA sequences in this sample encode the identical CDR3. The V and J genes are TRBV7-3 and TRBJ2-3, with 9 bases that match TRBD2. CDR3 length: 15 residues. Germline V gene lookup returns CDR1 SGHTA and CDR2 FQGTGA. The V segment lost 2 bases and the J segment 2 bases; nucleotides outside the gene matches: 2. The CDR3 loop reads CASSLAGGSTDTQYF. CDR3 DNA sequence: TGTGCCAGCAGCTTAGCGGGGGGGTCCACAGATACGCAGTATTTT.

The rearrangement joins TRBV19 to TRBJ2-2; 7 bases agree with TRBD2. V trimming: 9 bases; J trimming: 0 bases; junction bases outside the gene matches: 13. The CDR3 has 17 residues. Germline V gives CDR1 LNHDA, CDR2 SQIVND (reference sequence). CDR3 DNA sequence: TGTGCCAGCCGGACTAGTCATTCCCCCCCGAACACCGGGGAGCTGTTTTTT. Translating gives CASRTSHSPPNTGELFF.

V is TRBV9 and J is TRBJ2-3, with 8 bases aligning to TRBD2. Germline values: CDR1 SGDLS, CDR2 YYNGEE. V was clipped by 0 bases and J by 2 bases; unmatched bases: 5. This CDR3 is 16 amino acids long. CDR3 coding DNA: TGTGCCAGCAGCGTAGATGTTAGCGGGAACACAGATACGCAGTATTTT. This codes for CASSVDVSGNTDTQYF.

The rearrangement links TRBV7-6 to TRBJ1-5, with D possibly matching TRBD1 (6 bases). CDR1 and CDR2 (germline): SGHVS, FNYEAQ. This CDR3 spans 14 amino acids. Trimming removed 1 base from V and 6 bases from J, with 10 bases in between. CDR3 region: CASSLGQAGQPQHF. DNA for the CDR3: TGTGCCAGCAGCTTAGGACAGGCCGGTCAGCCCCAGCATTTT.

CDR3 protein: CASSGGANTGELFF. In DNA, the CDR3 is TGCGCCAGCAGTGGGGGGGCGAACACCGGGGAGCTGTTTTTT. The chain employs TRBV10-1 and TRBJ2-2; perhaps TRBD2 as D (6 bases). The V gene's germline CDR1 is WNHNN and CDR2 SYGVQD (reference sequence). The CDR3 loop spans 14 amino acids. Trimming removed 4 bases at V and 0 bases at J, with 6 bases between.

The chain uses TRBV5-6 and TRBJ1-5; maybe TRBD1 (5 bases). Germline V CDR1 and CDR2: SGHDT, YYEEEE. This CDR3 is 13 amino acids long. Trimming left V 3 bases short and J 4 bases short, with 8 bases between. The chain's CDR3 is CASSWGVNQPQHF. The CDR3 coding sequence is TGTGCCAGCAGCTGGGGGGTTAATCAGCCCCAGCATTTT.

The chain joins TRBV11-2 to TRBJ1-2; 7 bases are shared with TRBD1. Germline trimming cut 4 bases from V and 1 base from J; bases unmatched to any gene: 9. Germline loops: CDR1 SGHAT, CDR2 FQNNGV. The CDR3 totals 16 residues. CDR3 bases: TGTGCCAGCAGCTCAATCAGGACAGGTTTTAACTATGGCTACACCTTC. Its translation: CASSSIRTGFNYGYTF.

This chain connects TRBV6-1 to TRBJ1-2; D is ambiguous. Trimming stripped 4 bases from V and 0 bases from J, with 12 bases between. Germline CDR1 reads MNHNS; CDR2 reads SASEGT. The CDR3 is 15 amino acids. Here the CDR3 reads CASSARGDPNYGYTF. The CDR3 nucleotides read TGTGCCAGCAGTGCCCGCGGGGATCCTAACTATGGCTACACCTTC.

The chain is built from TRBV3-1 (or the pseudogene TRBV3-2) and TRBJ1-1; TRBD1 might be the D (6 bases). The V end was cut by 2 bases, the J end by 0 bases, with 13 bases between. CDR1 is LGHDT, CDR2 YNNKEL, per germline (reference sequence). The CDR3 runs to 16 residues. CDR3 residues: CASSQIAGQLNTEAFF. The CDR3 DNA follows: TGTGCCAGCAGCCAAATTGCAGGACAGCTGAACACTGAAGCTTTCTTT.

The rearrangement uses TRBV7-7 and TRBJ2-5; possible D gene TRBD2, 7 bases. The CDR3 length is 13 residues. Per germline, CDR1 SSHAT and CDR2 FNYEAQ (reference sequence). V was shortened by 0 bases and J by 12 bases, with 14 bases between the two germline ends. The CDR3 sequence: CASSLARGGAKYF. In DNA form, the CDR3 reads TGTGCCAGCAGCTTAGCGCGAGGGGGGGCAAAGTACTTC.

V gene TRBV6-5 combines with J gene TRBJ1-2, with D tentatively TRBD1 (6 bases). Between the trimmed V and J ends, which lost 2 bases and 2 bases, there was a span of 15 bases. Germline values: CDR1 MNHEY, CDR2 SVGAGI. This CDR3 comprises 16 residues. CDR3 sequence reads: CASSYIRTRGNYGYTF. CDR3 sequence (DNA): TGTGCCAGCAGTTACATCAGGACAAGGGGGAACTATGGCTACACCTTC.

V gene TRBV7-2 combines with J gene TRBJ1-5, with a weak D call TRBD1 (6 bases). The CDR3 covers 15 residues. The ends were cut back, 1 base at V and 7 bases at J, with 14 bases in the middle. Germline loops: CDR1 SGHTA, CDR2 FQGNSA. CDR3 in DNA: TGTGCCAGCAGCTTAGAGGGGAGGGGGTGGCAGCCCCAGCATTTT. This gives the protein CASSLEGRGWQPQHF.

The V call is TRBV6-5, the J call TRBJ2-7; D call uncertain. CDR1 is MNHEY, CDR2 SVGAGI, per germline. CDR3 length: 13 residues. Trimming removed 6 bases from V and 4 bases from J, with 13 bases in between. The CDR3 nucleotides read TGTGCCAGCAGGATCGCCACGGGTTACGAGCAGTACTTC. Amino acid sequence: CASRIATGYEQYF.

The chain recombines TRBV7-3 with TRBJ1-1; the match to TRBD1 covers 7 bases. The CDR3 runs to 16 residues. The germline CDR1 and CDR2 sequences are SGHTA and FQGTGA. The junction had 11 bases not matched to a gene; V was cut back by 4 bases and J by 3 bases. The CDR3 DNA reads as TGTGCCAGCAGCTCTTTAGACAGGGTTACCGACACTGAAGCTTTCTTT. This gives the protein CASSSLDRVTDTEAFF.

The chain is built from TRBV28 and TRBJ1-5; 10 nucleotides match TRBD1. V lost 5 bases and J lost 7; bases outside the gene matches: 11. The CDR3 contains 16 residues. Per germline, CDR1 MDHEN and CDR2 SYDVKM. CDR3 DNA sequence: TGTGCCAGCAGTCAGAGAGTCGGACAGGGGGGACAGCCCCAGCATTTT. It specifies CASSQRVGQGGQPQHF.

The gene calls are TRBV2 and TRBJ2-3, with 13 bases fitting TRBD2. Trimming cost V 8 bases and J 3 bases; bases outside gene matches: 5. CDR3 length: 15 residues. CDR1 is SNHLY and CDR2 is FYNNEI in the germline V gene. The CDR3 spells CASHRLAGGTDTQYF. The CDR3 bases are TGTGCCAGCCACAGACTAGCGGGGGGAACAGATACGCAGTATTTT. The whole variable domain, filled in from reference TRBV2 and TRBJ2-3, reads EPEVTQTPSHQVTQMGQEVILRCVPISNHLYFYWYRQILGQKVEFLVSFYNNEISEKSEIFDDQFSVERPDGSNFTLKIRSTKLEDSAMYFCASHRLAGGTDTQYFGPGTRLTVL.

The chain recombines TRBV19 with TRBJ2-3; D might be TRBD2 (6 bases). V was trimmed by 5 bases and J by 6 bases, leaving 12 bases between them. The germline gives CDR1 LNHDA, CDR2 SQIVND (reference sequence). The CDR3 consists of 13 residues. In DNA, the CDR3 is TGTGCCAGTAGTCCGACTAGATCGGATACGCAGTATTTT. It is translated as CASSPTRSDTQYF. Full variable domain (remainder filled in from reference TRBV19 and TRBJ2-3): DGGITQSPKYLFRKEGQNVTLSCEQNLNHDAMYWYRQDPGQGLRLIYYSQIVNDFQKGDIAEGYSVSREKKESFPLTVTSAQKNPTAFYLCASSPTRSDTQYFGPGTRLTVL.

CDR3 nucleotides: TGTGCCAGCAGCCTAGGGGCAGGGACCCAGTACTTC. Encoded protein: CASSLGAGTQYF. The chain couples TRBV7-3 to TRBJ2-5; possible D gene TRBD1, 5 bases. V shed 5 bases and J shed 7 bases, with 11 bases lying between them. The CDR3 loop spans 12 amino acids. Germline V gives CDR1 SGHTA, CDR2 FQGTGA.

The CDR3 spells CASWREGTGELFF. CDR3 sequence (DNA): TGTGCCAGCTGGCGGGAGGGCACCGGGGAGCTGTTTTTT. The chain combines TRBV2 with TRBJ2-2; 9 nucleotides align to TRBD2. Unmatched junction bases numbered 2, after V lost 8 bases and J lost 4 bases. Looked up from germline, CDR1 is SNHLY and CDR2 is FYNNEI. This CDR3 is built from 13 residues. Full variable domain (remainder filled in from reference TRBV2 and TRBJ2-2): EPEVTQTPSHQVTQMGQEVILRCVPISNHLYFYWYRQILGQKVEFLVSFYNNEISEKSEIFDDQFSVERPDGSNFTLKIRSTKLEDSAMYFCASWREGTGELFFGEGSRLTVL.

J is TRBJ2-5 and V is TRBV5-1; D is perhaps TRBD1 (6 bases). The CDR3 consists of 14 residues. Germline values: CDR1 SGHRS, CDR2 YFSETQ. Trimming cost V 4 bases and J 1 base, with 11 bases left between them. The CDR3 spells CASSPGQIQETQYF. DNA of the CDR3: TGCGCCAGCAGCCCGGGACAAATCCAAGAGACCCAGTACTTC.